These 28 T cell receptor beta chains were all obtained from the same sample, sequenced in a study of T cell responses to AZD1222 COVID-19 vaccine. Libraries were prepared by immunoSEQ multiplex PCR; TCRdb keeps only in-frame clonotypes and omits some of them. The sample consists of around 120,000 clones, approximately 85% of them appearing once. The material was peripheral blood, obtained on day 0 of AZD1222 vaccination. These receptors were collected from an adult in good health.

The V gene is TRBV7-2, the J gene TRBJ2-2; D not certain. V was pared by 3 bases and J by 5 bases, with 7 bases between. Germline CDR1 and CDR2: SGHTA and FQGNSA. This CDR3 contains 13 residues. The CDR3 loop is CASSFQSTGELFF. The CDR3, as DNA: TGTGCCAGCAGCTTCCAGTCAACCGGGGAGCTGTTTTTT. Supplemented by reference TRBV7-2 and TRBJ2-2, the full variable domain reads GAGVSQSPSNKVTEKGKDVELRCDPISGHTALYWYRQSLGQGLEFLIYFQGNSAPDKSGLPSDRFSAERTGGSVSTLTIQRTQQEDSAVYLCASSFQSTGELFFGEGSRLTVL.

The chain uses TRBV7-2 and TRBJ2-7; possible D gene TRBD2, 7 bases. Between the trimmed V and J ends, which lost 1 base and 2 bases, there was a span of 15 bases. This CDR3 has 16 amino acids. The V gene's germline CDR1 is SGHTA and CDR2 FQGNSA. The CDR3, as DNA: TGTGCCAGCAGCTTAGATGGGGGGGGGACAACCTACGAGCAGTACTTC. Translated: CASSLDGGGTTYEQYF.

The V and J genes are TRBV28 and TRBJ1-1, with TRBD1 as a possible D gene (5 bases). Germline values: CDR1 MDHEN, CDR2 SYDVKM. Trimming took off 3 bases at V and 2 bases at J, with 10 bases between the two ends. This CDR3 has 14 amino acids. The CDR3, as DNA: TGTGCCAGCAGTTTCCCCGACAGAAACACTGAAGCTTTCTTT. Translated: CASSFPDRNTEAFF.

This chain joins TRBV28 and TRBJ2-6, with 8 bases matching TRBD1. The CDR3 is 17 residues long. The trim removed 5 bases at V and 3 bases at J, leaving 9 bases unmatched. The germline V gene has CDR1 MDHEN and CDR2 SYDVKM. The CDR3 nucleotides are TGTGCCAGCAGTAAGTGGACAGGGACTTTTGGGGCCAACGTCCTGACTTTC. Encoded protein: CASSKWTGTFGANVLTF.

V gene TRBV2 combines with J gene TRBJ2-7, with D maybe TRBD1 (5 bases). CDR3 length: 13 residues. CDR1 is SNHLY, CDR2 FYNNEI, per germline. V was trimmed by 3 bases and J by 1 base, leaving 7 bases between them. The CDR3 loop is CASSDRVSYEQYF. The CDR3 nucleotides are TGTGCCAGCAGTGACAGGGTTTCCTACGAGCAGTACTTC.

This chain joins TRBV6-4 and TRBJ2-2; the match to TRBD1 covers 7 bases. Looked up from germline, CDR1 is MRHNA and CDR2 is SNTAGT. This CDR3 is built from 15 residues. With V trimmed by 5 bases and J by 0 bases, 3 bases remained unmatched. The CDR3 spells CASSSGTANTGELFF. In nucleotides, the CDR3 is TGTGCCAGCAGTTCCGGGACAGCGAACACCGGGGAGCTGTTTTTT.

The gene calls are TRBV28 and TRBJ2-3, with D tentatively TRBD1 or TRBD2 (6 bases each). Germline CDR1 MDHEN, CDR2 SYDVKM. CDR3 size: 17 residues. Trimming took 2 bases from V and 3 from J, leaving 18 bases between them. The CDR3 reads CASSLRQDYTWTDTQYF. The CDR3 nucleotides read TGTGCCAGCAGTTTAAGACAGGACTATACATGGACAGATACGCAGTATTTT.

The genes are TRBV2 and TRBJ1-5, with 7 bases matching TRBD1. Germline V gene sequence: CDR1 SNHLY, CDR2 FYNNEI. The length of the CDR3 is 15 residues. The V and J ends lost 10 bases and 0 bases, in that order; junction bases with no gene match: 9. The CDR3 DNA reads TGTGCCATCGCAACAGGGGATAATAGCAATCAGCCCCAGCATTTT. Translation gives CAIATGDNSNQPQHF. The entire variable domain, with the rest obtained from reference TRBV2 and TRBJ1-5, is as follows: EPEVTQTPSHQVTQMGQEVILRCVPISNHLYFYWYRQILGQKVEFLVSFYNNEISEKSEIFDDQFSVERPDGSNFTLKIRSTKLEDSAMYFCAIATGDNSNQPQHFGDGTRLSIL.

This clone came up a few times. The chain recombines TRBV2 with TRBJ2-5, with D hard to call. The CDR3 has 13 residues. Germline CDR1 is SNHLY and CDR2 is FYNNEI. Trimming stripped 7 bases from V and 3 bases from J, with 12 bases between. The CDR3 loop reads CASTDSMEETQYF. For the CDR3, the DNA is TGTGCCAGCACGGATTCTATGGAAGAGACCCAGTACTTC.

This clone was seen only once. The chain has TRBV3-1 (or the pseudogene TRBV3-2) and TRBJ1-1, with a tentative D call TRBD1 (6 bases). V lost 1 base, J lost 5 bases, and 14 bases lay in between. Germline V gene sequence: CDR1 LGHDT, CDR2 YNNKEL (reference sequence). The CDR3 covers 15 residues. CDR3 region: CASSQVVLRGTEAFF. The CDR3 DNA reads TGTGCCAGCAGCCAAGTCGTACTCAGGGGTACTGAAGCTTTCTTT.

This chain links TRBV27 with TRBJ2-2, with D possibly TRBD2 on 7 matching bases. The length of the CDR3 is 17 residues. The V and J ends lost 7 bases and 2 bases respectively, with 20 bases between them. CDR1 MNHEY and CDR2 SMNVEV come from the germline V gene (reference sequence). The CDR3 spells CASKRGGPGPNTGELFF. The CDR3 DNA follows: TGTGCCAGCAAAAGGGGGGGCCCGGGACCAAACACCGGGGAGCTGTTTTTT.

The V call is TRBV5-4, the J call TRBJ2-7, with D hard to call. With 3 bases removed from V and 3 bases from J, the gap between germline ends came to 10 bases. The CDR3 totals 13 residues. Germline V gene sequence: CDR1 SGHNT, CDR2 YYREEE (reference sequence). The CDR3 spells CASSSDGFYEQYF. In nucleotides, the CDR3 is TGTGCCAGCAGCTCTGATGGCTTCTACGAGCAGTACTTC.

V gene TRBV29-1 combines with J gene TRBJ2-5; D is undetermined. Trimming cost V 4 bases and J 5 bases, with 8 bases left between them. Germline loops: CDR1 SQVTM, CDR2 ANQGSEA. The length of the CDR3 is 11 residues. The CDR3 DNA reads TGCAGCGTTGGCGTGGGGGAGACCCAGTACTTC. It is translated as CSVGVGETQYF.

This clone was counted a single time. The chain uses TRBV5-6 and TRBJ1-5; D is unclear. The CDR3 runs 14 residues. Per germline, CDR1 SGHDT and CDR2 YYEEEE. Trimming removed 3 bases at V and 2 bases at J, with 9 bases between. The CDR3 loop reads CASSYGVGNQPQHF. As DNA, the CDR3 is TGTGCCAGCAGCTACGGGGTGGGCAATCAGCCCCAGCATTTT. Full variable domain (outside the CDR3, taken from reference TRBV5-6 and TRBJ1-5): DAGVTQSPTHLIKTRGQQVTLRCSPKSGHDTVSWYQQALGQGPQFIFQYYEEEERQRGNFPDRFSGHQFPNYSSELNVNALLLGDSALYLCASSYGVGNQPQHFGDGTRLSIL.

The chain links TRBV12-3 or TRBV12-4 to TRBJ2-7; D is unresolved. There are 12 residues in the CDR3. V was shortened by 1 base and J by 6 bases, with 7 bases between the two germline ends. DNA for the CDR3: TGTGCCAGCAGTTTAGATTTCCGCGAGCAGTACTTC. Residues: CASSLDFREQYF.

This clone showed up just once. V usage is TRBV6-2 or TRBV6-3 and J usage is TRBJ2-1; D might be TRBD1 or TRBD2, each matching 5 bases. The CDR3 is 13 residues long. The germline CDR1 and CDR2 sequences are MNHEY and SVGEGT. The ends were cut back, 4 bases at V and 9 bases at J, with 13 bases in the middle. For the CDR3, the DNA is TGTGCCAGCAGTTCGGATCCGAGGGGTGAGCAGTTCTTC. Translation: CASSSDPRGEQFF.

The chain is built from TRBV7-6 and TRBJ2-7; D is ambiguous. CDR1 is SGHVS, CDR2 FNYEAQ, per germline. Trimming left V 5 bases short and J 5 bases short, with 22 bases between. There are 16 residues in the CDR3. This CDR3 reads CASSPSTAHPFDEQYF. The CDR3 DNA follows: TGTGCCAGCAGCCCGAGCACAGCCCATCCATTCGACGAGCAGTACTTC.

The gene calls are TRBV11-3 and TRBJ2-3, with D possibly being TRBD1 (5 bases). V was pared by 3 bases and J by 4 bases, with 8 bases between. Germline loops: CDR1 SGHNT, CDR2 YENEEA. The CDR3 totals 13 residues. In DNA, the CDR3 is TGTGCCAGCAGCTTGCAGGGCGCAGATACGCAGTATTTT. Protein product: CASSLQGADTQYF. Full variable domain (outside the CDR3, taken from reference TRBV11-3 and TRBJ2-3): EAGVVQSPRYKIIEKKQPVAFWCNPISGHNTLYWYLQNLGQGPELLIRYENEEAVDDSQLPKDRFSAERLKGVDSTLKIQPAELGDSAVYLCASSLQGADTQYFGPGTRLTVL.

V usage is TRBV25-1 and J usage is TRBJ2-1, with 9 bases lining up with TRBD1. The ends lost 10 bases at V and 3 bases at J; junction bases unmatched: 7. The CDR3 consists of 14 residues. The germline V gene has CDR1 MGHDK and CDR2 SYGVNS. The CDR3 loop reads CATSKGQGYNEQFF. In DNA, the CDR3 is TGTGCCACCTCAAAGGGACAGGGCTACAATGAGCAGTTCTTC.

Only one count was recorded for this clone. One end of the junction is discordant with germline, which a read error may explain. The V and J genes are TRBV28 and TRBJ1-2, with a tentative D call TRBD1 (5 bases). Germline assignment: CDR1 MDHEN and CDR2 SYDVKM. This CDR3 contains 12 residues. CDR3 nucleotide sequence: TGTGCCAGCACCCAGGGTAACGATGGCTACACCTTC. It is translated as CASTQGNDGYTF.

This clone was found once. The chain has TRBV19 and TRBJ1-4; D might be TRBD1 (5 bases). With 5 bases removed from V and 8 bases from J, the gap between germline ends came to 12 bases. CDR1 and CDR2 (germline): LNHDA, SQIVND (reference sequence). The CDR3 contains 13 residues. As DNA, the CDR3 is TGTGCCAGTAGTCCCCGGACACCCGAAAAACTGTTTTTT. It codes for CASSPRTPEKLFF.

V is TRBV19 and J is TRBJ2-5, with D uncertain. The CDR3 is made up of 13 amino acids. V shed 3 bases and J shed 4 bases, with 9 bases lying between them. Germline CDR1 reads LNHDA; CDR2 reads SQIVND (reference sequence). CDR3 protein: CASSMVGRETQYF. In DNA, the CDR3 is TGTGCCAGTAGTATGGTAGGGCGAGAGACCCAGTACTTC.

The gene calls are TRBV6-1 and TRBJ1-2; TRBD1 aligns across 8 bases. This CDR3 spans 15 amino acids. Germline CDR1 is MNHNS and CDR2 is SASEGT. Losses at the gene ends were 2 bases for V and 6 bases for J; bases not matched to a gene: 8. The CDR3 spells CASSETDRGRDGYTF. The CDR3 coding sequence is TGTGCCAGCAGTGAAACAGACAGGGGTCGGGATGGCTACACCTTC.

The V call is TRBV6-5, the J call TRBJ1-1, with a possible D match to TRBD1 (5 bases). V shed 7 bases and J shed 0 bases, with 9 bases lying between them. CDR1 is MNHEY and CDR2 is SVGAGI in the germline V gene. The CDR3 consists of 13 residues. The CDR3 nucleotides read TGTGCCAGCACCAGACAGCTGAACACTGAAGCTTTCTTT. Protein product: CASTRQLNTEAFF.

The CDR3 here is CASSQMWRGATEAFF. The CDR3 DNA sequence: TGCGCCAGCAGCCAGATGTGGAGGGGCGCCACTGAAGCTTTCTTT. The chain is built from TRBV4-1 and TRBJ1-1; tentative D call: TRBD1 (5 bases). Per the germline V gene, CDR1 is MGHRA and CDR2 is YSYEKL. The CDR3 consists of 15 residues. V was clipped by 3 bases and J by 4 bases, with 15 bases between them.

The chain joins TRBV3-1 (or the pseudogene TRBV3-2) to TRBJ2-4; D is undetermined. V was trimmed by 4 bases and J by 0 bases, leaving 7 bases between them. This CDR3 region has 14 residues. CDR1 LGHDT and CDR2 YNNKEL come from the germline V gene (reference sequence). CDR3 sequence (DNA): TGTGCCAGCAGCCGAGAGATAGCCAAAAACATTCAGTACTTC. Protein product: CASSREIAKNIQYF.

The rearrangement joins TRBV6-6 to TRBJ2-7; D is perhaps TRBD2 (6 bases). Trimming left V 5 bases short and J 6 bases short, with 11 bases between. The CDR3 runs 12 residues. CDR1 and CDR2 (germline): MNHNY, SVGAGI (reference sequence). The CDR3, as DNA: TGTGCCAGCAGTAACGGGGGTCGCGAGCAGTACTTC. Translating gives CASSNGGREQYF.

As DNA, the CDR3 is TGTGCCAGCCTTAGGGGGTATGGGGACATTCAGTACTTC. It encodes CASLRGYGDIQYF. The chain carries TRBV5-5 and TRBJ2-4, with a tentative D call TRBD1 (6 bases). Germline CDR1 SGHKS, CDR2 YYEKEE (reference sequence). The germline V and J ends were trimmed by 7 bases and 8 bases, with 16 bases remaining between them. The CDR3 length is 13 residues. The complete variable domain, with remaining parts taken from reference TRBV5-5 and TRBJ2-4, reads DAGVTQSPTHLIKTRGQQVTLRCSPISGHKSVSWYQQVLGQGPQFIFQYYEKEERGRGNFPDRFSARQFPNYSSELNVNALLLGDSALYLCASLRGYGDIQYFGAGTRLSVL.